Presented here are 11 T cell receptor beta chains from one specimen sequenced in a study of vaccination effects on CD4 cells after COVID-19. No antigens are known for them. Data came from immunoSEQ multiplex PCR; TCRdb stores just in-frame clones and leaves some out. Among fewer than 40,000 clones listed, 82% were seen once. Antigen-specific CD4+ T cells expanded by the ViraFEST assay with viral peptide pools were then sequenced. The culture ran for roughly ten days, and then CD4+ T cells were isolated. Each person got two doses of an mRNA SARS-CoV-2 vaccine, BNT162b2 or mRNA-1273. The sequenced sample was CD4+ T cells from PBMCs cultured with HCoV-NL63 spike peptides, obtained after COVID-19 vaccination. The receptors were gathered from a human donor who received a COVID-19 vaccine. Some clones in this sample may be carry-over from other donors' samples.

By share, this clone ranks as medium-sized. The chain joins TRBV7-2 to TRBJ1-5; weak D call: TRBD1 (5 bases). CDR1 and CDR2 from the germline V gene are SGHTA and FQGNSA. CDR3 length: 16 residues. The V gene lost 4 bases and the J gene lost 4 bases, with 17 bases spanning the gap. In DNA, the CDR3 is TGTGCCAGCAGCTCGCAAACCGGACACCAGAATCAGCCCCAGCATTTT. It codes for CASSSQTGHQNQPQHF.

The chain employs TRBV19 and TRBJ2-2, with D tentatively TRBD2 (5 bases). CDR1 LNHDA and CDR2 SQIVND come from the germline V gene (reference sequence). The CDR3 extends over 15 amino acids. With 9 bases removed from V and 4 bases from J, the gap between germline ends came to 18 bases. Here the CDR3 reads CASQTRQVITGELFF. In nucleotides, the CDR3 is TGTGCCAGCCAAACTAGGCAGGTGATCACCGGGGAGCTGTTTTTT.

The V call is TRBV28, the J call TRBJ2-1; the match to TRBD2 covers 8 bases. Germline V gives CDR1 MDHEN, CDR2 SYDVKM. V lost 6 bases to trimming and J lost 0 bases; unmatched junction nucleotides: 19. The CDR3 consists of 20 residues. The CDR3 sequence: CASRLRGGLPDKSSYNEQFF. CDR3 nucleotide sequence: TGTGCCAGCAGGCTTCGCGGGGGGCTGCCGGATAAAAGCTCCTACAATGAGCAGTTCTTC.

This chain links TRBV2 with TRBJ2-4; the D is unclear. This CDR3 spans 13 amino acids. Per the germline V gene, CDR1 is SNHLY and CDR2 is FYNNEI. Trimming took 6 bases from V and 7 from J, leaving 13 bases between them. The CDR3, as DNA: TGTGCCAGCAGCAGTGAGTCTGGCAACATTCAGTACTTC. As protein: CASSSESGNIQYF. Based on the CDR3 plus reference TRBV2 and TRBJ2-4, the full variable domain is EPEVTQTPSHQVTQMGQEVILRCVPISNHLYFYWYRQILGQKVEFLVSFYNNEISEKSEIFDDQFSVERPDGSNFTLKIRSTKLEDSAMYFCASSSESGNIQYFGAGTRLSVL.

This clone was recorded only once. The chain uses TRBV11-2 and TRBJ2-1; the D gene could be TRBD1 or TRBD2 (5 bases each). The CDR3 totals 15 residues. Germline lookup yields CDR1 SGHAT and CDR2 FQNNGV. Trimming took 1 base from V and 4 from J, leaving 11 bases between them. CDR3 residues: CASSLVGTLYNEQFF. CDR3 in DNA: TGTGCCAGCAGCTTAGTCGGGACCCTTTACAATGAGCAGTTCTTC.

J is TRBJ2-3 and V is TRBV5-1; TRBD1 or TRBD2 may be the D gene (5 bases each). Germline CDR1 reads SGHRS; CDR2 reads YFSETQ. Trimming stripped 4 bases from V and 2 bases from J, with 8 bases between. CDR3 length equals 13 residues. The CDR3: CASSPGTTDTQYF. The CDR3 DNA reads as TGCGCCAGCAGCCCGGGGACCACAGATACGCAGTATTTT.

The rearrangement uses TRBV5-1 and TRBJ2-1; 8 bases are shared with TRBD1. Germline CDR1 is SGHRS and CDR2 is YFSETQ. Trimming took 0 bases from V and 6 from J; bases not matched to a gene: 8. This CDR3 contains 16 residues. The CDR3 nucleotides read TGCGCCAGCAGCTTGGTAGGACAGGGAGTGGGCAATGAGCAGTTCTTC. Residues: CASSLVGQGVGNEQFF.

This chain links TRBV5-1 with TRBJ2-7; TRBD1 aligns across 10 bases. Germline V gene lookup returns CDR1 SGHRS and CDR2 YFSETQ. The CDR3 spans 15 residues. Losses at the gene ends were 5 bases for V and 7 bases for J; bases not matched to a gene: 12. The CDR3 is CASSQTGGGGGEQYV. In nucleotides, the CDR3 is TGCGCCAGCAGTCAGACAGGGGGCGGGGGCGGTGAGCAGTACGTC.

Points on this clone: At one of its ends the junction is not consistent with the germline gene, which may arise from a read error. The V call is TRBV5-1, the J call TRBJ1-4; D ambiguous. The CDR3 has 13 residues. CDR1 and CDR2 from the germline V gene are SGHRS and YFSETQ. The CDR3 here is CASSLTTDEKLFF. As DNA, the CDR3 is TGCGCCAGCAGCTTAACAACTGATGAAAAACTGTTTTTT.

This chain uses TRBV12-3 or TRBV12-4 with TRBJ1-2; the D gene is possibly TRBD1 (6 bases). V dropped 3 bases and J dropped 2 bases, with 7 bases sitting between them. This CDR3 is 13 amino acids long. The CDR3 region has the DNA TGTGCCAGCAGTTTGCAGGGGAACTATGGCTACACCTTC. It is translated as CASSLQGNYGYTF.

The count of this clone is one. The CDR3 is CASSRGRGIYNEQFF. The CDR3 DNA is TGTGCCAGTAGCCGGGGGAGGGGCATATACAATGAGCAGTTCTTC. The chain joins TRBV19 to TRBJ2-1, with 7 nucleotides matching TRBD2. The germline V gene encodes CDR1 LNHDA and CDR2 SQIVND (reference sequence). This CDR3 spans 15 amino acids. Losses at the gene ends were 6 bases for V and 4 bases for J; bases not matched to a gene: 9. The full variable domain, with the rest looked up from reference TRBV19 and TRBJ2-1, is DGGITQSPKYLFRKEGQNVTLSCEQNLNHDAMYWYRQDPGQGLRLIYYSQIVNDFQKGDIAEGYSVSREKKESFPLTVTSAQKNPTAFYLCASSRGRGIYNEQFFGPGTRLTVL.